The 6 T cell receptor beta chains reported below all come from one sample, sequenced in a study of blood T cell repertoires in COVID-19. Clones were sequenced by immunoSEQ multiplex PCR, and TCRdb holds only the in-frame ones, with some missing. The sample consists of around 200,000 clones, around nine tenths of them appearing once. The sequenced material came from peripheral blood. These receptors all stem from a middle-aged man with acute or convalescent COVID-19.

The V gene is TRBV7-2, the J gene TRBJ2-7; maybe TRBD2 (7 bases). V lost 2 bases, J lost 5 bases, and 16 bases lay in between. The CDR3 is made up of 15 amino acids. Germline values: CDR1 SGHTA, CDR2 FQGNSA. The CDR3, as DNA: TGTGCCAGCAGCTTAAACTCTAGGGGGAGGGACGAGCAGTACTTC. It translates to CASSLNSRGRDEQYF.

The chain has TRBV4-1 and TRBJ1-4, with TRBD1 matching 9 bases. This CDR3 is 16 amino acids long. The germline V gene has CDR1 MGHRA and CDR2 YSYEKL. The V and J ends lost 3 bases and 5 bases, in that order; junction bases with no gene match: 7. CDR3 protein: CASSQFPGQGNEKLFF. Written as DNA, the CDR3 is TGCGCCAGCAGCCAGTTTCCGGGACAGGGAAATGAAAAACTGTTTTTT.

The gene calls are TRBV2 and TRBJ2-3; TRBD1 matches 9 bases. The ends lost 5 bases at V and 4 bases at J; junction bases unmatched: 7. In germline, CDR1 is SNHLY, CDR2 FYNNEI. CDR3 length: 15 residues. The CDR3 sequence is CASSRTGAPPDTQYF. CDR3 nucleotide sequence: TGTGCCAGCAGTCGGACAGGGGCCCCTCCAGATACGCAGTATTTT. Full variable domain (remainder filled in from reference TRBV2 and TRBJ2-3): EPEVTQTPSHQVTQMGQEVILRCVPISNHLYFYWYRQILGQKVEFLVSFYNNEISEKSEIFDDQFSVERPDGSNFTLKIRSTKLEDSAMYFCASSRTGAPPDTQYFGPGTRLTVL.

The chain recombines TRBV7-3 with TRBJ2-1, with 9 bases lining up with TRBD2. Unmatched junction bases numbered 10, after V lost 4 bases and J lost 9 bases. Germline V CDR1 and CDR2: SGHTA, FQGTGA. The CDR3 covers 15 residues. The DNA of the CDR3 is TGTGCCAGCAGCTCACAGCGGGGGGCTACAATTGAGCAGTTCTTC. This gives the protein CASSSQRGATIEQFF.

V gene TRBV19 combines with J gene TRBJ2-5; 8 positions match TRBD1. Germline V CDR1 and CDR2: LNHDA, SQIVND (reference sequence). Trimming cost V 2 bases and J 0 bases; bases outside gene matches: 2. This CDR3 has 15 residues. The CDR3 DNA reads TGTGCCAGTAGTATACAGGGGGCTCACCAAGAGACCCAGTACTTC. The encoded protein is CASSIQGAHQETQYF.

CDR3 coding DNA: TGTGCCAGCAGCTTCGACAGGTTTTACGAGCAGTACTTC. It codes for CASSFDRFYEQYF. The V and J genes are TRBV5-5 and TRBJ2-7, with D tentatively TRBD1 (6 bases). Trimming pared 2 bases from V and 4 bases from J, leaving 10 bases between. In germline, CDR1 is SGHKS, CDR2 YYEKEE (reference sequence). This CDR3 contains 13 residues.